Shown below are 15 T cell receptor beta chains from a single sample sequenced in a study of shared clonotypes between healthy human individuals. Clones were read by immunoSEQ multiplex PCR, and TCRdb kept only the in-frame ones, dropping some. The sample carries about 120,000 clones, around 65% recorded once. Sequenced material: memory CD8+ T cells sorted from blood. Subset in this sample: CD45RO+ cells pooled with CCR7-negative TemRA cells. Every receptor here comes from a woman under 40 in good health.

Here the CDR3 reads CASSEGTGRTYGYTF. As DNA, the CDR3 is TGTGCCAGCAGCGAAGGTACAGGGAGGACTTATGGCTACACCTTC. V usage is TRBV25-1 and J usage is TRBJ1-2; the D gene is possibly TRBD1 (6 bases). Trimming stripped 6 bases from V and 5 bases from J, with 19 bases between. The CDR3 is made up of 15 amino acids. Germline-derived CDR1 and CDR2 are MGHDK and SYGVNS.

This clone was seen a single time. The chain recombines TRBV5-8 with TRBJ2-7; a possible D gene is TRBD1 (6 bases). CDR1 is SGHTS, CDR2 YDEGEE, per germline. V dropped 1 base and J dropped 9 bases, with 14 bases sitting between them. The CDR3 is 13 residues long. The CDR3 DNA reads TGTGCCAGCAGCTTGCGCCCAGGGGCTGCGCAGTACTTC. This translates into CASSLRPGAAQYF.

The CDR3 spells CASSIYGSWLAGIDEQFF. Here the CDR3 DNA reads TGTGCCAGTAGTATCTACGGGTCTTGGCTAGCGGGAATTGATGAGCAGTTCTTC. The V and J genes are TRBV19 and TRBJ2-1; 9 bases align to TRBD2. Trimming took 3 bases from V and 8 from J; bases not matched to a gene: 17. CDR3 length: 18 amino acids. Germline CDR1 is LNHDA and CDR2 is SQIVND (reference sequence). The variable domain in full, completed from reference TRBV19 and TRBJ2-1, reads DGGITQSPKYLFRKEGQNVTLSCEQNLNHDAMYWYRQDPGQGLRLIYYSQIVNDFQKGDIAEGYSVSREKKESFPLTVTSAQKNPTAFYLCASSIYGSWLAGIDEQFFGPGTRLTVL.

The V call is TRBV9, the J call TRBJ2-7; 8 nucleotides agree with TRBD1. The CDR3 is 14 amino acids. Germline V gives CDR1 SGDLS, CDR2 YYNGEE. The V gene end was trimmed by 3 bases and the J gene end by 3 bases; junction bases not matched to a gene: 5. The CDR3 sequence: CASSGGTGGYEQYF. CDR3 sequence (DNA): TGTGCCAGCAGCGGAGGGACAGGCGGCTACGAGCAGTACTTC.

The chain carries TRBV5-1 and TRBJ2-7; no reliable D call. CDR3 length: 13 residues. In germline, CDR1 is SGHRS, CDR2 YFSETQ. Trimming took off 2 bases at V and 5 bases at J, with 11 bases between the two ends. In DNA form, the CDR3 reads TGCGCCAGCAGCTTTTCTGGGAAGGACGAGCAGTACTTC. Residues: CASSFSGKDEQYF. The variable domain in full, completed from reference TRBV5-1 and TRBJ2-7, reads KAGVTQTPRYLIKTRGQQVTLSCSPISGHRSVSWYQQTPGQGLQFLFEYFSETQRNKGNFPGRFSGRQFSNSRSEMNVSTLELGDSALYLCASSFSGKDEQYFGPGTRLTVT.

This sequence joins TRBV27 and TRBJ2-1, with 8 nucleotides matching TRBD2. Per germline, CDR1 MNHEY and CDR2 SMNVEV (reference sequence). The CDR3 loop spans 14 amino acids. The junction had 1 base not matched to a gene; V was cut back by 6 bases and J by 0 bases. The CDR3 DNA reads as TGTGCCAGCAGGCTAGCGGGCTCCTACAATGAGCAGTTCTTC. Protein sequence: CASRLAGSYNEQFF.

This clone showed up just a few times. The chain employs TRBV7-9 and TRBJ2-5; weak D call: TRBD1 (7 bases). Germline CDR1 reads SEHNR; CDR2 reads FQNEAQ (reference sequence). Trimming pared 5 bases from V and 0 bases from J, leaving 19 bases between. The CDR3 sequence is 17 residues long. The CDR3 coding sequence is TGTGCCAGCAGCCCAGGGGGGACAGAGGGGAACCAAGAGACCCAGTACTTC. Its protein is CASSPGGTEGNQETQYF.

This clone was detected ten times or more. Different DNA sequences within this sample yield the same CDR3. The genes are TRBV4-1 and TRBJ2-1; 10 nucleotides line up with TRBD2. The germline CDR1 and CDR2 sequences are MGHRA and YSYEKL. With 2 bases clipped from V and 4 bases from J, the junction kept 2 bases outside the gene matches. This CDR3 is built from 15 residues. The CDR3 nucleotides are TGCGCCAGCAGCCAACTAGCGGGAGAATACAATGAGCAGTTCTTC. It encodes CASSQLAGEYNEQFF.

On this clone itself: Distinct nucleotide sequences in the sample also encode this CDR3. The chain carries TRBV20-1 and TRBJ2-7, with D perhaps TRBD1 (5 bases). The CDR3 is 11 residues long. Between the trimmed V and J ends, which lost 2 bases and 4 bases, there was a span of 6 bases. The germline V gene has CDR1 DFQATT and CDR2 SNEGSKA (reference sequence). The CDR3 DNA reads as TGCAGTGCTAGAAGGGGTTACGAGCAGTACTTC. Translated, it gives CSARRGYEQYF.

There are a few counts of this clone. The V gene is TRBV11-2, the J gene TRBJ2-5; 7 positions agree with TRBD1. Germline lookup yields CDR1 SGHAT and CDR2 FQNNGV. CDR3 length: 14 amino acids. Trimming took 5 bases from V and 11 from J; bases not matched to a gene: 14. CDR3 loop: CASSPGQAPREQYF. CDR3 bases: TGTGCCAGCAGCCCAGGACAGGCACCTAGGGAGCAGTACTTC.

This chain connects TRBV15 to TRBJ2-1; 8 nucleotides align to TRBD2. The CDR3 is 21 amino acids. J gave up 8 bases and V 4 bases, and 28 bases lay outside the gene matches. CDR1 and CDR2 from the germline V gene are LNHNV and YYDKDF (reference sequence). DNA of the CDR3: TGTGCCACCAGCACTGAGCGTGCAGGGCCGACGGCGGGAGGCATGAACGATGAGCAGTTCTTC. Translated: CATSTERAGPTAGGMNDEQFF.

Remarks on this clone: Other DNA sequences of this sample code for an identical CDR3. The V and J genes are TRBV4-1 and TRBJ2-5; TRBD2 might be the D (7 bases). The germline CDR1 and CDR2 sequences are MGHRA and YSYEKL. Trimming stripped 1 base from V and 5 bases from J, with 14 bases between. CDR3 length equals 15 residues. The CDR3 region has the DNA TGCGCCAGCAGCCAAGGCCCGGGGGGCGAGGAGACCCAGTACTTC. It encodes CASSQGPGGEETQYF.

This clone was counted once. The chain is built from TRBV25-1 and TRBJ1-1; 7 bases match TRBD1. From germline, CDR1 is MGHDK and CDR2 SYGVNS. The CDR3 spans 17 residues. The V segment lost 4 bases and the J segment 1 base; nucleotides outside the gene matches: 12. The CDR3 reads CASSALRRQGENTEAFF. CDR3 coding DNA: TGTGCCAGCAGTGCACTACGCCGACAGGGCGAGAACACTGAAGCTTTCTTT.

J is TRBJ1-1 and V is TRBV6-5; no reliable D call. V lost 0 bases, J lost 0 bases, and 8 bases lay in between. CDR1 MNHEY and CDR2 SVGAGI come from the germline V gene. The CDR3 is made up of 15 amino acids. Here the CDR3 reads CASSYSNTVNTEAFF. The CDR3 bases are TGTGCCAGCAGTTACTCGAATACAGTGAACACTGAAGCTTTCTTT.

This chain links TRBV2 with TRBJ2-2, with 8 bases identical to TRBD1. This CDR3 comprises 13 residues. Trimming at V came to 5 bases and at J to 8 bases, leaving 4 bases not matched to a gene. Per the germline V gene, CDR1 is SNHLY and CDR2 is FYNNEI. The CDR3 DNA sequence: TGTGCCAGCAGTCAGGGGGCAATGGGGGAGCTGTTTTTT. Translated, it gives CASSQGAMGELFF. The entire variable domain, with the rest obtained from reference TRBV2 and TRBJ2-2, is as follows: EPEVTQTPSHQVTQMGQEVILRCVPISNHLYFYWYRQILGQKVEFLVSFYNNEISEKSEIFDDQFSVERPDGSNFTLKIRSTKLEDSAMYFCASSQGAMGELFFGEGSRLTVL.